The 13 T cell receptor beta chains below were found in one sample sequenced in a study of blood T cell repertoires in COVID-19. Only in-frame clones appear in the TCRdb table, and some are missing; sequencing was by immunoSEQ multiplex PCR. This sample carries 140,000 or so clones, more than 75% of them seen once, and the ten largest clones take roughly 4.5%. Sequencing was done on a sample of peripheral blood. The source of these receptors is a human donor in a cohort sampled during active COVID-19.

This chain links TRBV5-4 with TRBJ2-2; 9 bases align to TRBD2. The CDR3 loop spans 16 amino acids. Looked up from germline, CDR1 is SGHNT and CDR2 is YYREEE (reference sequence). V shed 4 bases, J shed 0 bases, and the junction held 4 bases outside the gene matches. The CDR3 is CASSPTSGTNTGELFF. DNA for the CDR3: TGTGCCAGCAGCCCGACTAGCGGCACGAACACCGGGGAGCTGTTTTTT. The whole variable domain, remainder taken from reference TRBV5-4 and TRBJ2-2, is ETGVTQSPTHLIKTRGQQVTLRCSSQSGHNTVSWYQQALGQGPQFIFQYYREEENGRGNFPPRFSGLQFPNYSSELNVNALELDDSALYLCASSPTSGTNTGELFFGEGSRLTVL.

In its sample, this clone was seen once. The chain is built from TRBV10-3 and TRBJ1-2, with D possibly matching TRBD1 (6 bases). CDR1 and CDR2 (germline): ENHRY, SYGVKD. Trimming pared 4 bases from V and 3 bases from J, leaving 9 bases between. This CDR3 is 13 amino acids long. CDR3 amino acids: CAISADSHYGYTF. The CDR3 nucleotides are TGTGCCATCAGTGCGGACAGCCACTATGGCTACACCTTC.

This clone was counted only a few times. The genes are TRBV14 and TRBJ1-4, with a weak D call TRBD1 (5 bases). CDR3 length: 14 amino acids. Per germline, CDR1 SGHDN and CDR2 FVKESK. With 4 bases removed from V and 7 bases from J, the gap between germline ends came to 13 bases. The CDR3 is CASSPGAGREKLFF. Here the CDR3 DNA reads TGTGCCAGCAGCCCCGGGGCGGGACGTGAAAAACTGTTTTTT.

The chain carries TRBV28 and TRBJ1-5, with TRBD1 matching 9 bases. V gave up 2 bases and J gave up 2 bases; unmatched junction bases: 13. Germline V gene data show CDR1 as MDHEN and CDR2 as SYDVKM. This CDR3 contains 19 residues. The chain's CDR3 is CASSLNSGTGFYRNQPQHF. The CDR3, as DNA: TGTGCCAGCAGTTTAAATTCCGGGACAGGGTTTTATCGCAATCAGCCCCAGCATTTT.

The chain is built from TRBV27 and TRBJ2-3, with TRBD2 matching 14 bases. In germline, CDR1 is MNHEY, CDR2 SMNVEV (reference sequence). The CDR3 covers 17 residues. The J segment lost 0 bases and the V segment lost 5 bases, leaving 4 bases of the junction unmatched. CDR3 in DNA: TGTGCCAGCAGTCGACTAGCGGGGGGGCCTAGCACAGATACGCAGTATTTT. Residues: CASSRLAGGPSTDTQYF.

The chain uses TRBV18 and TRBJ1-1; 8 bases are a match to TRBD1. The CDR3 spans 14 residues. The V gene's germline CDR1 is KGHSH and CDR2 LQKENI. V lost 4 bases to trimming and J lost 1 base; unmatched junction nucleotides: 2. The CDR3 sequence: CASSLGTGNTEAFF. CDR3 nucleotide sequence: TGTGCCAGCTCACTTGGGACAGGGAACACTGAAGCTTTCTTT. Looking up the rest from reference TRBV18 and TRBJ1-1 gives the full variable domain: NAGVMQNPRHLVRRRGQEARLRCSPMKGHSHVYWYRQLPEEGLKFMVYLQKENIIDESGMPKERFSAEFPKEGPSILRIQQVVRGDSAAYFCASSLGTGNTEAFFGQGTRLTVV.

V gene TRBV19 combines with J gene TRBJ2-2; 9 bases are shared with TRBD1. J gave up 5 bases and V 3 bases, and 1 base lay outside the gene matches. This CDR3 has 14 residues. CDR1 and CDR2 from the germline V gene are LNHDA and SQIVND (reference sequence). The CDR3 loop reads CASSIGQGTGELFF. CDR3 nucleotides: TGTGCCAGTAGTATCGGACAGGGGACCGGGGAGCTGTTTTTT.

This clone appeared once. This CDR3 is CASSRRGGADTQYF. In DNA form, the CDR3 reads TGTGCCAGCAGCCGTCGGGGAGGGGCAGATACGCAGTATTTT. J is TRBJ2-3 and V is TRBV28, with 7 bases aligning to TRBD2. The germline CDR1 and CDR2 sequences are MDHEN and SYDVKM. The V segment lost 6 bases and the J segment 4 bases; nucleotides outside the gene matches: 7. The CDR3 is 14 amino acids. Together with reference TRBV28 and TRBJ2-3, the CDR3 gives the full variable domain: DVKVTQSSRYLVKRTGEKVFLECVQDMDHENMFWYRQDPGLGLRLIYFSYDVKMKEKGDIPEGYSVSREKKERFSLILESASTNQTSMYLCASSRRGGADTQYFGPGTRLTVL.

The rearrangement joins TRBV9 to TRBJ2-5, with 8 bases matching TRBD2. The CDR3 extends over 13 amino acids. The V segment lost 0 bases and the J segment 5 bases; nucleotides outside the gene matches: 0. Germline lookup yields CDR1 SGDLS and CDR2 YYNGEE. CDR3 protein: CASSVVAGETQYF. The CDR3 DNA sequence: TGTGCCAGCAGCGTAGTAGCGGGGGAGACCCAGTACTTC.

The chain is built from TRBV30 and TRBJ1-4; D remains ambiguous. The V gene's germline CDR1 is GTSNPN and CDR2 SVGIG (reference sequence). V was shortened by 0 bases and J by 7 bases, with 9 bases between the two germline ends. CDR3 length equals 13 residues. DNA of the CDR3: TGTGCCTGGAGTGTACGCGTATCTGAAAAACTGTTTTTT. Amino acids: CAWSVRVSEKLFF.

The chain recombines TRBV5-1 with TRBJ2-1; 9 nucleotides match TRBD2. The V and J ends lost 3 bases and 5 bases, in that order; junction bases with no gene match: 12. The CDR3 extends over 17 amino acids. Germline values: CDR1 SGHRS, CDR2 YFSETQ. The CDR3 sequence: CASSWLAGIGGDNEQFF. CDR3 coding DNA: TGCGCCAGCAGCTGGCTAGCGGGAATTGGGGGGGACAATGAGCAGTTCTTC.

The chain joins TRBV7-9 to TRBJ2-5; 7 positions match TRBD1. Germline CDR1 reads SEHNR; CDR2 reads FQNEAQ (reference sequence). Trimming removed 4 bases from V and 1 base from J; junction bases left unmatched: 12. CDR3 size: 17 residues. The DNA for the CDR3 is TGTGCCAGCAGCTCCCCACCTGGGACAGCAGCCCAAGAGACCCAGTACTTC. This encodes CASSSPPGTAAQETQYF. Drawing the rest from reference TRBV7-9 and TRBJ2-5, the complete variable domain is DTGVSQNPRHKITKRGQNVTFRCDPISEHNRLYWYRQTLGQGPEFLTYFQNEAQLEKSRLLSDRFSAERPKGSFSTLEIQRTEQGDSAMYLCASSSPPGTAAQETQYFGPGTRLLVL.

V and J are TRBV5-1 and TRBJ1-3; D not resolved. Germline V lookup: CDR1 SGHRS, CDR2 YFSETQ. Trimming pared 0 bases from V and 0 bases from J, leaving 13 bases between. The CDR3 is made up of 17 amino acids. CDR3 sequence reads: CASSLDGPGVSGNTIYF. The DNA for the CDR3 is TGCGCCAGCAGCTTGGACGGGCCGGGAGTCTCTGGAAACACCATATATTTT.